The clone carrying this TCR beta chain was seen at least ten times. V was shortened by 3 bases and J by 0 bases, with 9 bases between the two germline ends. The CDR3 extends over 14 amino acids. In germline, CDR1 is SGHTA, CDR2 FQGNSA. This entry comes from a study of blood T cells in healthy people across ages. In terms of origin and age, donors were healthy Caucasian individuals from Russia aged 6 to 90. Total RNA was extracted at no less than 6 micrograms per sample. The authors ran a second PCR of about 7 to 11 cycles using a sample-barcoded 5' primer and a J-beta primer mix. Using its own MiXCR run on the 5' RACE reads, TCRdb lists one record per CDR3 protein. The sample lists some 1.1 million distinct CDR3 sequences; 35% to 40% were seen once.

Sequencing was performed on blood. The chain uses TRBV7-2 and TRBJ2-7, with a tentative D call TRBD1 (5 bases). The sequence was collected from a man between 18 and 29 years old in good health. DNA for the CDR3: TGTGCCAGCAGCTTTGGCAGGGACTCCTACGAGCAGTACTTC. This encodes CASSFGRDSYEQYF.